Below, 20 T cell receptor beta chains from the same sample are listed, as sequenced in a study of cytomegalovirus exposure and HLA in healthy donors (dated by TCRdb to about 2017). Library preparation employed the immunoSEQ multiplex PCR assay. For the multiplex PCR, a mixture combining 60 forward primers for TCR Vbeta segments and 13 reverse primers for TCR Jbeta segments was used. What TCRdb holds here is the immuneACCESS table cut down to in-frame rearrangements. Part of the clones is not present; checked against another copy, under half of the missing clones reflect an unresolved V gene, and the others are unexplained. The table for this sample lists over 120,000 clones. Clones ranked in the top ten supply 0.8% to 1% of the sample. The sample consisted of PBMCs. All receptors come from a male donor in good health and CMV-seronegative.

The chain links TRBV7-8 to TRBJ2-7; TRBD1 agrees at 7 bases. The CDR3 has 14 residues. From germline, CDR1 is SGHVS and CDR2 FQNEAQ. V lost 2 bases to trimming and J lost 0 bases; unmatched junction nucleotides: 1. Here the CDR3 DNA reads TGTGCCAGCAGCTTATGGGACAGCTCCTACGAGCAGTACTTC. Translated, it gives CASSLWDSSYEQYF.

The genes are TRBV7-9 and TRBJ2-1, with TRBD2 matching 13 bases. V trimming: 1 base; J trimming: 5 bases; junction bases outside the gene matches: 5. Germline V gene data show CDR1 as SEHNR and CDR2 as FQNEAQ (reference sequence). The CDR3 has 17 amino acids. The DNA for the CDR3 is TGTGCCAGCAGCTTAGGTGGACTAGCGGGGGTACACAATGAGCAGTTCTTC. Translated, it gives CASSLGGLAGVHNEQFF.

The chain has TRBV2 and TRBJ1-2, with 7 bases matching TRBD1. This CDR3 is built from 15 residues. With 4 bases clipped from V and 5 bases from J, the junction kept 10 bases outside the gene matches. The V gene's germline CDR1 is SNHLY and CDR2 FYNNEI. CDR3 nucleotides: TGTGCCAGCAGTGGCTCCGGACAGGCGTATTATGGCTACACCTTC. Translated, it gives CASSGSGQAYYGYTF.

The chain couples TRBV11-2 to TRBJ2-1; 8 nucleotides line up with TRBD2. CDR1 is SGHAT, CDR2 FQNNGV, per germline. The CDR3 extends over 14 amino acids. J gave up 8 bases and V 5 bases, and 8 bases lay outside the gene matches. CDR3 sequence reads: CASSPGTRVHEQFF. The CDR3, as DNA: TGTGCCAGCAGCCCCGGGACTAGGGTCCATGAGCAGTTCTTC.

This chain uses TRBV29-1 with TRBJ2-1, with 12 bases that match TRBD2. Germline trimming cut 7 bases from V and 4 bases from J; bases unmatched to any gene: 11. The V gene's germline CDR1 is SQVTM and CDR2 ANQGSEA. The CDR3 loop spans 16 amino acids. The chain's CDR3 is CSATLTSGRDYNEQFF. In DNA, the CDR3 is TGCAGCGCCACGTTGACTAGCGGGAGAGATTACAATGAGCAGTTCTTC.

The J gene is TRBJ2-6, the V gene TRBV18; 9 bases match TRBD1. The CDR3 consists of 18 residues. Germline-derived CDR1 and CDR2 are KGHSH and LQKENI. The J segment lost 1 base and the V segment lost 1 base, leaving 5 bases of the junction unmatched. CDR3 residues: CASSPRDRGTSGANVLTF. CDR3 nucleotide sequence: TGTGCCAGCTCACCACGAGACAGGGGGACATCTGGGGCCAACGTCCTGACTTTC.

CDR3 sequence reads: CASSGSSTGSNQPQHF. CDR3 nucleotide sequence: TGTGCCAGCAGTGGATCATCGACAGGTAGCAATCAGCCCCAGCATTTT. The V and J genes are TRBV6-1 and TRBJ1-5; D may be TRBD1 (6 bases). CDR1 and CDR2 from the germline V gene are MNHNS and SASEGT. CDR3 length: 16 amino acids. V dropped 4 bases and J dropped 0 bases, with 13 bases sitting between them.

This chain uses TRBV28 with TRBJ1-5; D perhaps matches TRBD1 (6 bases). Per germline, CDR1 MDHEN and CDR2 SYDVKM. Trimming removed 2 bases from V and 2 bases from J, with 10 bases in between. There are 15 residues in the CDR3. The CDR3 reads CASSLGGGRNQPQHF. For the CDR3, the DNA is TGTGCCAGCAGTTTAGGGGGGGGCCGCAATCAGCCCCAGCATTTT. Based on the CDR3 plus reference TRBV28 and TRBJ1-5, the full variable domain is DVKVTQSSRYLVKRTGEKVFLECVQDMDHENMFWYRQDPGLGLRLIYFSYDVKMKEKGDIPEGYSVSREKKERFSLILESASTNQTSMYLCASSLGGGRNQPQHFGDGTRLSIL.

The DNA for the CDR3 is TGTGCCAGCAGTGCCGGACAGGGGCGGGGTGGCTACACCTTC. This sequence encodes CASSAGQGRGGYTF. The chain employs TRBV28 and TRBJ1-2, with 9 bases that match TRBD1. The ends lost 5 bases at V and 7 bases at J; junction bases unmatched: 8. Germline loops: CDR1 MDHEN, CDR2 SYDVKM. The CDR3 runs to 14 residues.

The rearrangement links TRBV29-1 to TRBJ2-1; D may be TRBD1 (6 bases). The germline gives CDR1 SQVTM, CDR2 ANQGSEA. Trimming cost V 6 bases and J 12 bases, with 18 bases left between them. The CDR3 spans 12 residues. CDR3 in DNA: TGCAGCGTCCGGACAGCGGATCTTGGGCAGTTCTTC. Translating it yields CSVRTADLGQFF.

The rearrangement links TRBV29-1 to TRBJ1-1; a weak D match, TRBD1 (5 bases). The CDR3 consists of 14 residues. V dropped 1 base and J dropped 3 bases, with 12 bases sitting between them. The germline V gene has CDR1 SQVTM and CDR2 ANQGSEA. The CDR3: CSVEVRAGYTEAFF. In DNA, the CDR3 is TGCAGCGTTGAAGTTCGGGCAGGGTACACTGAAGCTTTCTTT. The variable domain in full, completed from reference TRBV29-1 and TRBJ1-1, reads SAVISQKPSRDICQRGTSLTIQCQVDSQVTMMFWYRQQPGQSLTLIATANQGSEATYESGFVIDKFPISRPNLTFSTLTVSNMSPEDSSIYLCSVEVRAGYTEAFFGQGTRLTVV.

The chain employs TRBV9 and TRBJ2-5, with TRBD1 as a possible D gene (6 bases). The ends were cut back, 0 bases at V and 2 bases at J, with 11 bases in the middle. From germline, CDR1 is SGDLS and CDR2 YYNGEE. There are 15 residues in the CDR3. CDR3 DNA: TGTGCCAGCAGCGTAGTTGGGGGCCCTCAAGAGACCCAGTACTTC. Its translation is CASSVVGGPQETQYF.

The rearrangement links TRBV15 to TRBJ2-1, with TRBD2 matching over 7 bases. Trimming at V came to 0 bases and at J to 7 bases, leaving 9 bases not matched to a gene. The CDR3 is made up of 16 amino acids. Germline CDR1 and CDR2: LNHNV and YYDKDF (reference sequence). The CDR3 region is CATSRDLAGVGNEQFF. The CDR3 DNA follows: TGTGCCACCAGCAGAGATCTCGCGGGGGTGGGGAATGAGCAGTTCTTC.

This chain's CDR3 is CASSIRTGVEQFF. The CDR3 DNA sequence: TGTGCCAGTAGTATTAGGACGGGAGTAGAGCAGTTCTTC. The genes are TRBV19 and TRBJ2-1; D may be TRBD2 (6 bases). This CDR3 comprises 13 residues. Germline V gives CDR1 LNHDA, CDR2 SQIVND (reference sequence). V lost 3 bases to trimming and J lost 10 bases, with 13 bases between them.

The chain carries TRBV29-1 and TRBJ2-7; D is perhaps TRBD2 (5 bases). The CDR3 extends over 13 amino acids. Germline values: CDR1 SQVTM, CDR2 ANQGSEA. Trimming stripped 6 bases from V and 0 bases from J, with 12 bases between. In DNA, the CDR3 is TGCAGCGTCACAGCGGCCGACTCCTACGAGCAGTACTTC. Its translation is CSVTAADSYEQYF.

The V gene is TRBV7-6, the J gene TRBJ2-1, with TRBD2 matching over 7 bases. Per germline, CDR1 SGHVS and CDR2 FNYEAQ. With 4 bases clipped from V and 1 base from J, the junction kept 4 bases outside the gene matches. The CDR3 is 15 residues long. The CDR3 sequence: CASSSLAVSYNEQFF. CDR3 DNA sequence: TGTGCCAGCAGCTCCCTAGCGGTGTCCTACAATGAGCAGTTCTTC.

J is TRBJ1-5 and V is TRBV7-6, with a weak D call TRBD1 (5 bases). Per germline, CDR1 SGHVS and CDR2 FNYEAQ. The CDR3 is 15 residues long. V shed 5 bases and J shed 8 bases, with 19 bases lying between them. The CDR3 DNA follows: TGTGCCAGCAGCGCGCGTCCGGGACCGGGAGAGCCCCAGCATTTT. It encodes CASSARPGPGEPQHF.

The chain uses TRBV7-2 and TRBJ1-5, with D possibly TRBD1 on 6 matching bases. The CDR3 has 15 amino acids. Germline V lookup: CDR1 SGHTA, CDR2 FQGNSA. V was pared by 5 bases and J by 6 bases, with 17 bases between. Written as DNA, the CDR3 is TGTGCCAGCAGCCAGGGTGGGGGGGGCTTTCAGCCCCAGCATTTT. The encoded protein is CASSQGGGGFQPQHF.

The chain employs TRBV30 and TRBJ2-5, with D unresolved. The CDR3 consists of 13 residues. V gave up 0 bases and J gave up 5 bases, with 10 bases separating them. From germline, CDR1 is GTSNPN and CDR2 SVGIG (reference sequence). CDR3 DNA sequence: TGTGCCTGGAGTGTGGGCGTCCGGGAGACCCAGTACTTC. It yields the protein CAWSVGVRETQYF. Full variable domain (rest looked up from reference TRBV30 and TRBJ2-5): SQTIHQWPATLVQPVGSPLSLECTVEGTSNPNLYWYRQAAGRGLQLLFYSVGIGQISSEVPQNLSASRPQDRQFILSSKKLLLSDSGFYLCAWSVGVRETQYFGPGTRLLVL.

The J gene is TRBJ1-4, the V gene TRBV6-5; D is unresolved. The CDR3 sequence is 13 residues long. Looked up from germline, CDR1 is MNHEY and CDR2 is SVGAGI. Trimming left V 9 bases short and J 8 bases short, with 16 bases between. The CDR3 coding sequence is TGTGCCAGTTCACTAGGGTTCGGGGAAAAACTGTTTTTT. Its translation is CASSLGFGEKLFF.